These 19 T cell receptor beta chains originate from one sample sequenced in a study of human T cells and chemical hapten exposure. MiXCR, applied by TCRdb to the RACE reads, yields one record per CDR3 protein. The sample lists some 170,000 distinct CDR3 sequences, about 30% occurring once. The time point was: patch test 3, about 24 weeks after DPC sensitization. Treatment reported: therapeutic diphenylcyclopropenone sensitization with weekly scalp DPC. Sequences were derived from whole blood, sampled in connection with sensitization to the hapten diphenylcyclopropenone (DPC). Receptors originate from a woman younger than 35 with alopecia areata. Some clones in this sample may be carry-over from other donors' samples.

This clonotype came up a few times. The V gene is TRBV29-1, the J gene TRBJ2-7, with TRBD2 identical over 8 bases. With 5 bases clipped from V and 6 bases from J, the junction kept 9 bases outside the gene matches. Germline V gives CDR1 SQVTM, CDR2 ANQGSEA. This CDR3 contains 13 residues. The CDR3 DNA reads as TGCAGCGTTCGACTAGCGCCACTAAGCGAGCAGTACTTC. Its translation: CSVRLAPLSEQYF.

Of note for this clonotype: This may come from a read error, since a much larger clone is one base off. Written as DNA, the CDR3 is TGTGCCAGCAGCCAGAGAGGACAGGACCAAAATGAAAAACTGTTTTTT. This gives the protein CASSQRGQDQNEKLFF. The V and J genes are TRBV3-1 and TRBJ1-4, with 7 positions matching TRBD1. The CDR3 contains 16 residues. V shed 3 bases and J 5 bases; nucleotides not matched to a gene: 9. Germline-derived CDR1 and CDR2 are LGHDT and YNNKEL (reference sequence).

This clonotype was observed a handful of times. This chain joins TRBV10-2 and TRBJ1-2; no definite D call. CDR1 is WSHSY, CDR2 SAAADI, per germline. Trimming cost V 3 bases and J 5 bases, with 13 bases left between them. The length of the CDR3 is 14 residues. Written as DNA, the CDR3 is TGCGCCAGCAGTGATAGCAGCCAGAAATATGGCTACACCTTC. The encoded protein is CASSDSSQKYGYTF.

This clonotype was seen a handful of times. The genes are TRBV5-1 and TRBJ2-7; 9 bases are shared with TRBD2. The ends lost 2 bases at V and 3 bases at J; junction bases unmatched: 6. The CDR3 length is 15 residues. Germline CDR1 is SGHRS and CDR2 is YFSETQ. In nucleotides, the CDR3 is TGCGCCAGCAGCTTCGTAGCGGGGGACCACTACGAGCAGTACTTC. As protein: CASSFVAGDHYEQYF.

The V call is TRBV9, the J call TRBJ2-1; the D gene is possibly TRBD2 (5 bases). The CDR3 contains 16 residues. The ends were cut back, 0 bases at V and 8 bases at J, with 18 bases in the middle. CDR1 and CDR2 from the germline V gene are SGDLS and YYNGEE. The CDR3 reads CASSVVGSASWDEQFF. The CDR3 DNA reads TGTGCCAGCAGCGTAGTAGGGTCGGCTAGCTGGGATGAGCAGTTCTTC.

The rearrangement links TRBV6-2 or TRBV6-3 to TRBJ2-2; D is perhaps TRBD1 (6 bases). The CDR3 has 14 residues. Trimming cost V 7 bases and J 6 bases, with 15 bases left between them. Germline loops: CDR1 MNHEY, CDR2 SVGEGT. For the CDR3, the DNA is TGTGCCAGCACCATCCGGGACATCTCCGGGGAGCTGTTTTTT. Residues: CASTIRDISGELFF.

The sample holds a few counts of this clonotype. The chain recombines TRBV6-2 or TRBV6-3 with TRBJ2-1; maybe TRBD2 (6 bases). Trimming removed 9 bases from V and 5 bases from J, with 14 bases in between. The CDR3 has 13 amino acids. CDR1 is MNHEY, CDR2 SVGEGT, per germline. The CDR3, as DNA: TGTGCCAGTGCGGGACTCGTAAACAATGAGCAGTTCTTC. This translates into CASAGLVNNEQFF.

This rearrangement joins TRBV4-1 to TRBJ2-7; the D is unclear. Germline lookup yields CDR1 MGHRA and CDR2 YSYEKL. V lost 1 base and J lost 3, with 7 bases in between. The CDR3 has 13 amino acids. CDR3 sequence reads: CASSQALHYEQYF. The CDR3 nucleotides read TGCGCCAGCAGCCAAGCCCTCCACTACGAGCAGTACTTC.

The V gene is TRBV9, the J gene TRBJ1-3, with unresolved D. Germline lookup yields CDR1 SGDLS and CDR2 YYNGEE. The CDR3 has 15 amino acids. With 2 bases removed from V and 0 bases from J, the gap between germline ends came to 9 bases. Here the CDR3 reads CASSVSLDSGNTIYF. CDR3 coding DNA: TGTGCCAGCAGCGTTTCGTTGGACTCTGGAAACACCATATATTTT.

This clonotype was counted a single time. J is TRBJ1-6 and V is TRBV28; 7 bases match TRBD1. CDR3 length: 15 amino acids. Unmatched junction bases numbered 5, after V lost 2 bases and J lost 7 bases. CDR1 and CDR2 (germline): MDHEN, SYDVKM. This CDR3 is CASSLVDRINSPLHF. DNA of the CDR3: TGTGCCAGCAGTTTAGTGGACAGGATAAATTCACCCCTCCACTTT. Together with reference TRBV28 and TRBJ1-6, the CDR3 gives the full variable domain: DVKVTQSSRYLVKRTGEKVFLECVQDMDHENMFWYRQDPGLGLRLIYFSYDVKMKEKGDIPEGYSVSREKKERFSLILESASTNQTSMYLCASSLVDRINSPLHFGNGTRLTVT.

This clonotype was observed a handful of times. The chain combines TRBV4-1 with TRBJ2-2; D possibly corresponds to TRBD1 (6 bases). V was shortened by 0 bases and J by 6 bases, with 11 bases between the two germline ends. This CDR3 has 15 amino acids. Looked up from germline, CDR1 is MGHRA and CDR2 is YSYEKL. The CDR3 sequence: CASSQDQGFAGELFF. CDR3 nucleotides: TGCGCCAGCAGCCAAGACCAGGGGTTTGCCGGGGAGCTGTTTTTT.

This clonotype came up a few times. This chain links TRBV7-2 with TRBJ2-7; 13 nucleotides align to TRBD2. Germline CDR1 and CDR2: SGHTA and FQGNSA. The ends lost 6 bases at V and 4 bases at J; junction bases unmatched: 6. The CDR3 consists of 15 residues. The CDR3 protein is CASSRTSGSQYEQYF. The CDR3 DNA follows: TGTGCCAGCAGTCGGACTAGCGGGAGTCAGTACGAGCAGTACTTC.

This chain joins TRBV6-6 and TRBJ2-7; weak D call: TRBD1 (6 bases). The germline gives CDR1 MNHNY, CDR2 SVGAGI (reference sequence). The CDR3 is 15 residues long. V was trimmed by 4 bases and J by 0 bases, leaving 13 bases between them. CDR3 amino acids: CASSSPTGRSYEQYF. CDR3 DNA: TGTGCCAGCAGTTCCCCGACAGGACGCTCCTACGAGCAGTACTTC.

Only a few counts were recorded for this clonotype. The J gene is TRBJ2-3, the V gene TRBV20-1; D perhaps matches TRBD2 (5 bases). Germline CDR1 reads DFQATT; CDR2 reads SNEGSKA (reference sequence). CDR3 size: 13 residues. Trimming removed 8 bases from V and 2 bases from J, with 14 bases in between. DNA of the CDR3: TGCAGTCGCCTATCCGGACTCACAGATACGCAGTATTTT. It encodes CSRLSGLTDTQYF.

The chain is built from TRBV9 and TRBJ1-3; no clear D gene. CDR1 is SGDLS, CDR2 YYNGEE, per germline. V lost 2 bases to trimming and J lost 0 bases, with 3 bases between them. This CDR3 contains 13 residues. CDR3 coding DNA: TGTGCCAGCAGCGTCTCCTCTGGAAACACCATATATTTT. Amino acid sequence: CASSVSSGNTIYF.

Only a few counts were recorded for this clonotype. This chain uses TRBV6-2 or TRBV6-3 with TRBJ2-1; D ambiguous. Germline CDR1 MNHEY, CDR2 SVGEGT. The CDR3 sequence is 11 residues long. Trimming left V 4 bases short and J 10 bases short, with 8 bases between. The CDR3 reads CASSSTPEQFF. CDR3 bases: TGTGCCAGCAGTTCAACCCCCGAGCAGTTCTTC.

This clonotype has just one count. This chain uses TRBV4-1 with TRBJ2-5; TRBD1 aligns across 10 bases. CDR3 size: 17 residues. Losses at the gene ends were 4 bases for V and 5 bases for J; bases not matched to a gene: 13. Per the germline V gene, CDR1 is MGHRA and CDR2 is YSYEKL. The CDR3 sequence: CASSPGSGTGVTETQYF. CDR3 nucleotide sequence: TGCGCCAGCAGCCCCGGGTCGGGGACAGGGGTAACGGAGACCCAGTACTTC.

This clonotype was detected a few times. This chain joins TRBV4-1 and TRBJ2-5, with D possibly being TRBD1 (6 bases). Trimming pared 6 bases from V and 7 bases from J, leaving 12 bases between. The germline V gene encodes CDR1 MGHRA and CDR2 YSYEKL. The CDR3 loop spans 12 amino acids. In DNA form, the CDR3 reads TGCGCCAGCAGTCGGGTAGGGGGGACCCAGTACTTC. It specifies CASSRVGGTQYF.

This clonotype was seen a handful of times. The chain employs TRBV29-1 and TRBJ1-3; no clear D. Germline assignment: CDR1 SQVTM and CDR2 ANQGSEA. The germline V and J ends were trimmed by 6 bases and 4 bases, with 13 bases remaining between them. The CDR3 loop spans 13 amino acids. As DNA, the CDR3 is TGCAGCGTCGAGGGCGCCCCGGGAAACACCATATATTTT. This codes for CSVEGAPGNTIYF.